Reported below is one T cell receptor (beta chain). Its antigen remains unknown. The data originate from a study of T cell repertoires in aging, cancer and after chemotherapy. Regarding the study as a whole: Loss of evenness, beyond lost richness, contributed to age-related TCR diversity decline in cancer patients. Rebound thymic output was suggested by rising median generation probability during chemotherapy in each cancer cohort.

Amplification of TCR beta used genomic DNA extracted from peripheral blood. The ends were cut back, 0 bases at V and 0 bases at J, with 15 bases in the middle. There are 18 residues in the CDR3. Germline-derived CDR1 and CDR2 are MNHEY and SVGAGI. TRB rearrangements spanning V, D and J were amplified using mixed TRB-A/B primers. In TCRdb, the multiplex PCR reads were re-called with MiXCR into one record per CDR3 protein. The sample gives some 5,000 distinct CDR3 sequences, around 41% of which show up once; over 45% is in the top ten. The clonotype comes from a human donor in good health. V gene TRBV6-5 combines with J gene TRBJ1-3; tentatively, D is TRBD1 (5 bases). Specimen: blood. CDR3 sequence (DNA): TGTGCCAGCAGTTACTCTAGGGACCTACAAAACTCTGGAAACACCATATATTTT. This gives the protein CASSYSRDLQNSGNTIYF.